The text below deals with one TCR beta chain. The entry originates in a study of blood T cell repertoires in COVID-19. Study in general: COVID-19 samples, acute and convalescent, were from the United States, Italy and Spain. Sample material is recorded as cDNA or gDNA derived from T cells, B-cell-depleted T cells, or PBMCs.

J lost 6 bases, V lost 5 bases, and 6 bases had no gene match. The germline gives CDR1 LNHNV, CDR2 YYDKDF (reference sequence). This CDR3 region has 13 residues. As originally analysed: Using reference gene primer amplification, nucleated cell counts were estimated. TCRdb keeps only in-frame clones here, not all; method: immunoSEQ multiplex PCR. V and J calls and clone size are given by that table; D and trimming were obtained from the DNA. This table holds approximately 170,000 clones, around 82% found once. Sequencing was performed on peripheral blood. This sequence originates from a man aged 55 to 69 with active or convalescent COVID-19. The rearrangement uses TRBV15 and TRBJ2-7, with 8 bases lining up with TRBD1. In DNA form, the CDR3 reads TGTGCCACCAGCCTTAAGGACAGGGTCGAGCAGTACTTC. It yields the protein CATSLKDRVEQYF.